This T cell receptor beta chain emerged from a study of PD-1 blockade in classical Hodgkin lymphoma. All patients experienced relapse after autologous stem cell transplantation, and brentuximab vedotin exposure was variable. Clones were read by immunoSEQ multiplex PCR, and TCRdb kept only the in-frame ones, dropping some. The sample shows some 150,000 clones, about four fifths of them seen only once. This clone has more than one count but fewer than ten. What it recognizes is unknown. The V end was cut by 3 bases, the J end by 3 bases, with 6 bases between. Germline CDR1 is KGHSH and CDR2 is LQKENI. This CDR3 has 13 residues. The study, taken as a whole, reports: By C4D1, CD4+ diversity increased significantly, especially in complete responders. Among the patients, those starting nivolumab under 1 year after ASCT were excluded.

The chain links TRBV18 to TRBJ1-5; D is unclear. The sample here was peripheral blood mononuclear cells (PBMCs), taken before the second cycle of nivolumab. This receptor was taken from a human donor with classical Hodgkin lymphoma. CDR3 region: CASSPGPNQPQHF. The CDR3 nucleotides are TGTGCCAGCTCACCTGGACCCAATCAGCCCCAGCATTTT. Filled out from reference TRBV18 and TRBJ1-5, the complete variable domain reads NAGVMQNPRHLVRRRGQEARLRCSPMKGHSHVYWYRQLPEEGLKFMVYLQKENIIDESGMPKERFSAEFPKEGPSILRIQQVVRGDSAAYFCASSPGPNQPQHFGDGTRLSIL.